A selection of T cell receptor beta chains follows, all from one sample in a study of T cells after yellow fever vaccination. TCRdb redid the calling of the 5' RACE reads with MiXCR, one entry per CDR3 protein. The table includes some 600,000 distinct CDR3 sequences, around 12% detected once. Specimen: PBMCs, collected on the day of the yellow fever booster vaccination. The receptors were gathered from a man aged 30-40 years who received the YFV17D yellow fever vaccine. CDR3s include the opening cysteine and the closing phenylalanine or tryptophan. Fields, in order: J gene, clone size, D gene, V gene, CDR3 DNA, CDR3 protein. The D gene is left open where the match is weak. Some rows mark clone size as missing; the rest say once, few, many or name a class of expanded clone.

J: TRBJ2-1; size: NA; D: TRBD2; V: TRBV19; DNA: TGTGCCAGTGCACCGGGACTAGCGGGGGCTGATGTCTACAATGAGCAGTTCTTC; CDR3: CASAPGLAGADVYNEQFF
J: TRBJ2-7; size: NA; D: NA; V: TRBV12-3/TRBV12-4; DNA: TGTGCCAGCAGCCCAAATGGGGCGGGTAGCTACGAGCAGTACTTC; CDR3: CASSPNGAGSYEQYF
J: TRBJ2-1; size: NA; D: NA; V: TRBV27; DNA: TGTGCCAGCAGTTTATTCATGCCCGGCTCCTACAATGAGCAGTTCTTC; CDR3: CASSLFMPGSYNEQFF
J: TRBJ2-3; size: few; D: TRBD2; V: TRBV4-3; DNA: TGCGCCAGCAGCCAAGATTCCTCGGTAGCGGGACGAACAGATACGCAGTATTTT; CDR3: CASSQDSSVAGRTDTQYF
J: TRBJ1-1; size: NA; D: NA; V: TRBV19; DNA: TGTGCCAGTAGGGCCAGGGAGAACACTGAAGCTTTCTTT; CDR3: CASRARENTEAFF
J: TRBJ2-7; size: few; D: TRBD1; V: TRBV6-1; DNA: TGTGCCAGCAGTGTCCAACAGGGGGCATACGAGCAGTACTTC; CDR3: CASSVQQGAYEQYF
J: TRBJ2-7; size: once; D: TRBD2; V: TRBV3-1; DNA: TGTGCCAGCAGCCAAGATCGGTCTAGCGGGGGCCGGGAGCAGTACTTC; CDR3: CASSQDRSSGGREQYF
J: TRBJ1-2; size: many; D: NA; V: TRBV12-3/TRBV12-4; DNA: TGTGCCAGCAGAACCACCGACAGTTCTGGCTACACCTTC; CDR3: CASRTTDSSGYTF
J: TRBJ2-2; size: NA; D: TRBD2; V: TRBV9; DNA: TGTGCCAGCAGCGTAGGGGGGACTAGCGGAGCCGGGGAGCTGTTTTTT; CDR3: CASSVGGTSGAGELFF
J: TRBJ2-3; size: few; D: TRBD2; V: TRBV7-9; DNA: TGTGCCAGCAGCTCCGGACTAGCGGGAGCGACAGATACGCAGTATTTT; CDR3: CASSSGLAGATDTQYF
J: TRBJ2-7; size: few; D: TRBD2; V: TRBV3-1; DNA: TGTGCCAGCAGCGTAGCGGGAGTAGAATACGAGCAGTACTTC; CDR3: CASSVAGVEYEQYF
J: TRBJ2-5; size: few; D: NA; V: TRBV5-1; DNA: TGCGCCAGCAGCACGACCCAAGAGACCCAGTACTTC; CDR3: CASSTTQETQYF
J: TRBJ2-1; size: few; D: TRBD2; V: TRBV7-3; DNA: TGTGCCAGCAGCTTAGCGGGAGCACCACGCCCTAATGAGCAGTTCTTC; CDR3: CASSLAGAPRPNEQFF
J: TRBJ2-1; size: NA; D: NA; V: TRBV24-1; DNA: TGTGCCACCAGTGATTTGCGTCCAGGGGTCACCTACAATGAGCAGTTCTTC; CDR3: CATSDLRPGVTYNEQFF
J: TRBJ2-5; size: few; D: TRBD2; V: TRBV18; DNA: TGTGCCAGCTCACAAATACCGGGACTAAAAGAGACCCAGTACTTC; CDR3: CASSQIPGLKETQYF
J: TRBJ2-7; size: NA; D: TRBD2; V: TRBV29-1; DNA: TGCCGCGCCCTGAGCGGGACCGCTCCCTACGAGCAGTACTTC; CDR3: CRALSGTAPYEQYF
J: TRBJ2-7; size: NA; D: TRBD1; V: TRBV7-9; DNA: TGTGCCAGCAGCTCCACTCAGGGGGCGCCGCGCGAGCAGTACTTC; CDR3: CASSSTQGAPREQYF
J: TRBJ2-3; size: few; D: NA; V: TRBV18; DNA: TGTGCCAGCTCAATCGGATTCACAGATACGCAGTATTTT; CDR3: CASSIGFTDTQYF
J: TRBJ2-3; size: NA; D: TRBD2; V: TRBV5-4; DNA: TGTGCCACTACGCCTTTAGCGGGAGAAGATACGCAGTATTTT; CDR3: CATTPLAGEDTQYF
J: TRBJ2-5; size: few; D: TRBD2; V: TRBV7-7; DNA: TGTGCCAGCAGCTCTGGACTAGTTATTCAAGAGACCCAGTACTTC; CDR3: CASSSGLVIQETQYF
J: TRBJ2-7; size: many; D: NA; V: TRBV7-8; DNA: TGTGCCAGCAGCTCCCAACGGGGCTCCTACGAGCAGTACTTC; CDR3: CASSSQRGSYEQYF
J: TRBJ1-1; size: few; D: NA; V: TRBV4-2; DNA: TGTGCCAGCAGCCAGCCCCCCGGGGACCGGGGCACTGAAGCTTTCTTT; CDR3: CASSQPPGDRGTEAFF
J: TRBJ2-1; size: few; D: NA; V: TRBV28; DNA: TGTGCCAGCACCTGGGGCGTAGATGAGCAGTTCTTC; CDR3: CASTWGVDEQFF
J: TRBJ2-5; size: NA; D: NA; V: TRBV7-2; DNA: TGTGCCAGCAGCAAGAGTTTGGGCGAGACCCAGTACTTC; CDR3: CASSKSLGETQYF
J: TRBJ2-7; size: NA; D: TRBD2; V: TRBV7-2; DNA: TGTGCCAGCAGCTTTCCGGGACTAACCTACGAGCAGTACTTC; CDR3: CASSFPGLTYEQYF
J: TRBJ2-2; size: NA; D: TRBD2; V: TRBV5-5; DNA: TGTGCCAGCACCCAGCGGGGCGGCACCGGGGAGCTGTTTTTT; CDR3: CASTQRGGTGELFF
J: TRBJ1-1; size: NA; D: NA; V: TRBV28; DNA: TGTGCCAGCAGTTTACCCCCCATTAGGAGGGGCACTGAAGCTTTCTTT; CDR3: CASSLPPIRRGTEAFF